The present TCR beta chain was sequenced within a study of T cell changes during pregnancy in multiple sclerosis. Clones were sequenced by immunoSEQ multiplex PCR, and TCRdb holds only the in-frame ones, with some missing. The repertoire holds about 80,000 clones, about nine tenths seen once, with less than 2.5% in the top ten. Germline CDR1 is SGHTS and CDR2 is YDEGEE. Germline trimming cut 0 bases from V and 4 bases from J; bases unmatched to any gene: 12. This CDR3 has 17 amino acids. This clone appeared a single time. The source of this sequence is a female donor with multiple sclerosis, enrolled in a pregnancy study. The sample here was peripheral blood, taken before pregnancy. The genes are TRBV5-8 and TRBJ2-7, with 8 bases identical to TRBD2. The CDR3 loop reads CASSLAYSGGHKYEQYF. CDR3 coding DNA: TGTGCCAGCAGCTTGGCGTACTCGGGGGGGCACAAATACGAGCAGTACTTC.